The text below deals with one TCR beta chain. Antigen: not known. This specimen comes from a study of T cell responses to AZD1222 COVID-19 vaccine. Study observations and caveats: Recipients of two AZD1222 doses showed rising Spike-specific TCR breadth and depth. Close to half of spike-specific TCRs reportedly recognize unmutated variant regions.

The CDR3 contains 14 residues. Trimming pared 9 bases from V and 4 bases from J, leaving 13 bases between. The germline gives CDR1 SNHLY, CDR2 FYNNEI. Profiling relied on immunoSEQ multiplex PCR, and the TCRdb table lists in-frame clones only, not all of them. The sample records around 190,000 clones, around 94% being singletons. The gene calls are TRBV2 and TRBJ2-6, with a tentative D call TRBD2 (5 bases). The specimen was peripheral blood, collected on day 0 of AZD1222 vaccination. The clonotype originates from an adult in good health. The CDR3 region has the DNA TGTGCCAGTACCTCGGGAATGGGGGCCAACGTCCTGACTTTC. Translating gives CASTSGMGANVLTF. The full variable domain, completed using reference TRBV2 and TRBJ2-6, is EPEVTQTPSHQVTQMGQEVILRCVPISNHLYFYWYRQILGQKVEFLVSFYNNEISEKSEIFDDQFSVERPDGSNFTLKIRSTKLEDSAMYFCASTSGMGANVLTFGAGSRLTVL.